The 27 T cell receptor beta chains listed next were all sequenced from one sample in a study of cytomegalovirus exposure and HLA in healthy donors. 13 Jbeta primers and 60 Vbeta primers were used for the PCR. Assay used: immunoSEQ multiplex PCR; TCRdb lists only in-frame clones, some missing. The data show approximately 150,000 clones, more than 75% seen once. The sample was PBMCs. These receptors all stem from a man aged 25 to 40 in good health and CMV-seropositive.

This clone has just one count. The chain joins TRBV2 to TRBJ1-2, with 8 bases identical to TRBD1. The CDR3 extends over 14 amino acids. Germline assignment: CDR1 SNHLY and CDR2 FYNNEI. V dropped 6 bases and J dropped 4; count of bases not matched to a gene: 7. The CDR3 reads CASRQGAEGYGYTF. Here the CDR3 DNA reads TGTGCCAGCAGGCAGGGGGCCGAGGGCTATGGCTACACCTTC.

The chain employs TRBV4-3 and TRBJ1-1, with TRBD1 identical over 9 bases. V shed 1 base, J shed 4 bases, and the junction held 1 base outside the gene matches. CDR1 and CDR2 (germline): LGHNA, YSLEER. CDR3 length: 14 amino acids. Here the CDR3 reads CASSQGTGATEAFF. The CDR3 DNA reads TGCGCCAGCAGCCAAGGGACAGGGGCCACTGAAGCTTTCTTT.

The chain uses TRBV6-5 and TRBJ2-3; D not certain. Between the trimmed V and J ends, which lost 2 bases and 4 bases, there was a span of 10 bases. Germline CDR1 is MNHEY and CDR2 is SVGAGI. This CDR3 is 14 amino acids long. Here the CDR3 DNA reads TGTGCCAGCAGTTACGGGCAACGACCAGATACGCAGTATTTT. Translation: CASSYGQRPDTQYF.

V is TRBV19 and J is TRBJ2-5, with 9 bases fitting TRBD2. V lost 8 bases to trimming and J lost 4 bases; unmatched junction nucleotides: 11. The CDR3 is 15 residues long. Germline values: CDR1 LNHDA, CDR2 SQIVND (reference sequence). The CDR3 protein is CASSRASGIPETQYF. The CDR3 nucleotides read TGTGCCAGTTCACGGGCTAGCGGGATCCCAGAGACCCAGTACTTC.

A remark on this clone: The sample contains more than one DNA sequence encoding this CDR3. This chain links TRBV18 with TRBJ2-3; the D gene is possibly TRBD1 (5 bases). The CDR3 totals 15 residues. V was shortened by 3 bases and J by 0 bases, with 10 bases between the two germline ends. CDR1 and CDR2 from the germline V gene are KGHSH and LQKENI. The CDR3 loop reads CASSPASGSTDTQYF. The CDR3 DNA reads TGTGCCAGCTCACCGGCGTCAGGGAGCACAGATACGCAGTATTTT.

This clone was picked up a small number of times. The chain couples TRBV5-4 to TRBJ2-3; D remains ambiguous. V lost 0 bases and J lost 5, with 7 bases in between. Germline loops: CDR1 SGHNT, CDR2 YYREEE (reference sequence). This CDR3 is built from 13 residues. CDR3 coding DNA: TGTGCCAGCAGCTTGGCCCGCGGAGATACGCAGTATTTT. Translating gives CASSLARGDTQYF.

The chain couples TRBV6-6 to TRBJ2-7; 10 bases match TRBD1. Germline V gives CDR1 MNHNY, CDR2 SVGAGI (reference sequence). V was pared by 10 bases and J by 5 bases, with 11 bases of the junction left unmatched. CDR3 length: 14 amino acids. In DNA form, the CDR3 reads TGTGCCATTTCACCGGGACAGGGGATCCACGAGCAGTACTTC. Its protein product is CAISPGQGIHEQYF.

CDR3 nucleotides: TGTGCCAGCAGTTTATTGGTCCGGGGGGGAAGGTCCTACGAGCAGTACTTC. Its translation: CASSLLVRGGRSYEQYF. The rearrangement uses TRBV27 and TRBJ2-7, with 8 bases lining up with TRBD2. CDR1 and CDR2 from the germline V gene are MNHEY and SMNVEV (reference sequence). V lost 1 base and J lost 1; bases outside the gene matches: 9. The CDR3 is 17 amino acids.

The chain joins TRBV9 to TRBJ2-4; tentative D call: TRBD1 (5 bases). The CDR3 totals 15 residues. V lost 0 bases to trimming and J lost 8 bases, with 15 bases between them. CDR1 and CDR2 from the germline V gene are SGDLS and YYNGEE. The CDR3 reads CASSVEGVHWDIQYF. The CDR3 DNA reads TGTGCCAGCAGCGTAGAAGGGGTTCATTGGGACATTCAGTACTTC.

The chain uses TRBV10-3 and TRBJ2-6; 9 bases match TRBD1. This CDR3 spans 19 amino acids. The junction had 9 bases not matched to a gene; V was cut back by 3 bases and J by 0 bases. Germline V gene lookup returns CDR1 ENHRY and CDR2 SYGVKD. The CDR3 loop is CAISDYGTGSSSGANVLTF. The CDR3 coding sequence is TGTGCCATCAGTGACTATGGGACAGGGAGCTCCTCTGGGGCCAACGTCCTGACTTTC.

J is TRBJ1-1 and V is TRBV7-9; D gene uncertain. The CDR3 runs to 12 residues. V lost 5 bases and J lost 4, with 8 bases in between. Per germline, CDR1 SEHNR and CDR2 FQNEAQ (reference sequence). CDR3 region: CASSPRSTEAFF. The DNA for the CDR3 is TGTGCCAGCAGCCCCCGTAGCACTGAAGCTTTCTTT.

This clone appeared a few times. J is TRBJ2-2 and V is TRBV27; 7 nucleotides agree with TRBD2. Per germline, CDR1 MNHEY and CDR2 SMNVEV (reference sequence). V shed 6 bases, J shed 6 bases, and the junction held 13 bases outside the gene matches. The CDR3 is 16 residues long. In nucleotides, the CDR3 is TGTGCCAGCAGCCTACTAGCGTCGATAAGTTCCGGGGAGCTGTTTTTT. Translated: CASSLLASISSGELFF.

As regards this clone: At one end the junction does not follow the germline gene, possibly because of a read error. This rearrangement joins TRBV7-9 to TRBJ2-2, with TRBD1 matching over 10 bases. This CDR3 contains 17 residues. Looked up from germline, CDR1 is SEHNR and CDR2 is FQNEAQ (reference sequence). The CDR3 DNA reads TGTTCCAGCAGCGTCAGGGGGGGACAGGGGTACACCGGGGAGCTGTTTTTT. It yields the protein CSSSVRGGQGYTGELFF.

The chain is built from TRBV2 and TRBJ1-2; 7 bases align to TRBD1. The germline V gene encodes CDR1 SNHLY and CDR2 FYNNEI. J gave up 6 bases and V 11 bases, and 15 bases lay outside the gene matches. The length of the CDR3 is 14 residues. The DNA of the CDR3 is TGTGCCGGTCACACGACAGGGTCGAATAATGGCTACACCTTC. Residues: CAGHTTGSNNGYTF. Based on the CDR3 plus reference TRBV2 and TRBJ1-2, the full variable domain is EPEVTQTPSHQVTQMGQEVILRCVPISNHLYFYWYRQILGQKVEFLVSFYNNEISEKSEIFDDQFSVERPDGSNFTLKIRSTKLEDSAMYFCAGHTTGSNNGYTFGSGTRLTVV.

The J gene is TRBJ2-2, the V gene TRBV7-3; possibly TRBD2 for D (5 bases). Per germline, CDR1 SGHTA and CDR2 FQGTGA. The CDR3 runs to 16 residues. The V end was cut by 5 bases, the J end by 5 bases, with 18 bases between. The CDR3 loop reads CASSPLGPGETGELFF. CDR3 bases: TGTGCCAGCAGCCCCCTCGGTCCCGGGGAGACCGGGGAGCTGTTTTTT.

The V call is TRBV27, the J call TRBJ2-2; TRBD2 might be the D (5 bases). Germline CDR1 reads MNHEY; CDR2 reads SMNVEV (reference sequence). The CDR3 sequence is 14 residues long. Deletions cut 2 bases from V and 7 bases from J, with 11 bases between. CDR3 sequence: CASSLNQRGGELFF. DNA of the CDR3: TGTGCCAGCAGTTTAAACCAACGGGGCGGGGAGCTGTTTTTT.

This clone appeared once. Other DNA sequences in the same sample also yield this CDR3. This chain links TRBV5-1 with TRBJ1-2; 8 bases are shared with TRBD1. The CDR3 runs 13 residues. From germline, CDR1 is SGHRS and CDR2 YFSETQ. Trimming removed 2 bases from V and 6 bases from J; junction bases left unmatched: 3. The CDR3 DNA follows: TGCGCCAGCAGCTTCGGACAGGGCGATGGCTACACCTTC. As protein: CASSFGQGDGYTF.

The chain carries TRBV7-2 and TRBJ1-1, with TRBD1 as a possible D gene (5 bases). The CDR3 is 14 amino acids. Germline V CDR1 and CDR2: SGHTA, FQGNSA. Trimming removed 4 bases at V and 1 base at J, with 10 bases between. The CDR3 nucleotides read TGTGCCAGCAGCTCCAGCACAGGGAACACTGAAGCTTTCTTT. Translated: CASSSSTGNTEAFF.

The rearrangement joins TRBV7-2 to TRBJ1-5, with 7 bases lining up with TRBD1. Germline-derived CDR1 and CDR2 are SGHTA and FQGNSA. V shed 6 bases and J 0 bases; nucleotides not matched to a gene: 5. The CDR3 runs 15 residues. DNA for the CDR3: TGTGCCAGCAGTCTTGACAGGGCTAGCAATCAGCCCCAGCATTTT. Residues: CASSLDRASNQPQHF.

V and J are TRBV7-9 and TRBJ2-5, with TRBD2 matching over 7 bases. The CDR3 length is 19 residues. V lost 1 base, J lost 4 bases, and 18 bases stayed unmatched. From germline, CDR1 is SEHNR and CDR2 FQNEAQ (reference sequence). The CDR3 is CASSLVRSSGLMGLETQYF. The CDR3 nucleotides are TGTGCCAGCAGCTTAGTCCGGTCTAGCGGACTTATGGGGCTAGAGACCCAGTACTTC.

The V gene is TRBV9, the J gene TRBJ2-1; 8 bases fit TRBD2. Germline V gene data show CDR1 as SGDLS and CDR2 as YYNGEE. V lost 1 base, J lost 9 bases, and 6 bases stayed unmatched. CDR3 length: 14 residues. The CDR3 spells CASSVTGGPGEQFF. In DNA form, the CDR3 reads TGTGCCAGCAGCGTAACGGGAGGGCCGGGTGAGCAGTTCTTC.

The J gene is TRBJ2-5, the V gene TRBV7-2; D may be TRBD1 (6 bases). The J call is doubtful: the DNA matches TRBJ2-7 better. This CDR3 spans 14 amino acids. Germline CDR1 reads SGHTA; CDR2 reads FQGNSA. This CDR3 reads CASKFWGLPYEQYF. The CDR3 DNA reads TGTGCCAGCAAATTTTGGGGGCTCCCCTACGAGCAGTACTTC.

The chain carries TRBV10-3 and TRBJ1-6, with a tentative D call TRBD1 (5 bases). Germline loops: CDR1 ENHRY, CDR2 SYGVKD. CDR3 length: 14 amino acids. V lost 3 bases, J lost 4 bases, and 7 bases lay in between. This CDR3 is CAISDDSYNSPLHF. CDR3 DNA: TGTGCCATCAGTGATGACAGTTATAATTCACCCCTCCACTTT.

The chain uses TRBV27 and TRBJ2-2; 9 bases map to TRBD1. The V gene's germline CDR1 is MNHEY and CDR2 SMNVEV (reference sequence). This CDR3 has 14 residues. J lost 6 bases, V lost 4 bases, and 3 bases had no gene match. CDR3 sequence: CASSSRDRAGELFF. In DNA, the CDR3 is TGTGCCAGCAGTTCCCGGGACAGGGCCGGGGAGCTGTTTTTT.

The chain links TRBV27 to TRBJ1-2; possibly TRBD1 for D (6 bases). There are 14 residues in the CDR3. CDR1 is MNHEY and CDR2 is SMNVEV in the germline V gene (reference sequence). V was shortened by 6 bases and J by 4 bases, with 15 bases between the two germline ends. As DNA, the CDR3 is TGTGCCAGCAGGCACCCAGGGGAATCCTATGGCTACACCTTC. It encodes CASRHPGESYGYTF.

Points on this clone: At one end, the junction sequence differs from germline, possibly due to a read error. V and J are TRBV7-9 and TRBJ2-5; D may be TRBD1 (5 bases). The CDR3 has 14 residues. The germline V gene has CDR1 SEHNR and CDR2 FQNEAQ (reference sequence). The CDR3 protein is CSSSFRQPQETQYF. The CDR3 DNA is TGTTCCAGCAGCTTTAGACAGCCCCAAGAGACCCAGTACTTC.

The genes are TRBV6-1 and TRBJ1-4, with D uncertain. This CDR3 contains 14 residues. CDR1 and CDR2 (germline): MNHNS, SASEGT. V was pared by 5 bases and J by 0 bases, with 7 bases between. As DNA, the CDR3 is TGTGCCAGCAGTTTAGAACCAACTAATGAAAAACTGTTTTTT. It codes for CASSLEPTNEKLFF.